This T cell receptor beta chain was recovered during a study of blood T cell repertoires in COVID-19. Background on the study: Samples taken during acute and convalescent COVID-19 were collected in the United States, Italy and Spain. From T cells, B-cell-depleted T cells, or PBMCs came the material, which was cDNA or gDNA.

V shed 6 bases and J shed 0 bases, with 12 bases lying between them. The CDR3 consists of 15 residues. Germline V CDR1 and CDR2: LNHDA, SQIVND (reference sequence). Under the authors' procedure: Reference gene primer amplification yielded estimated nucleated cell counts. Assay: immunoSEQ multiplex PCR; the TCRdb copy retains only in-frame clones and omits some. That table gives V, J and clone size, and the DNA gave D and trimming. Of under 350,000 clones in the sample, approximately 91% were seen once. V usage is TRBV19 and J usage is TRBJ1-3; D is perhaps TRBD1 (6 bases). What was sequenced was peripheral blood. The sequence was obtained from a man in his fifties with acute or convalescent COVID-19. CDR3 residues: CASRLGGRSGNTIYF. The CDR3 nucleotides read TGTGCCAGTAGACTTGGGGGCCGCTCTGGAAACACCATATATTTT. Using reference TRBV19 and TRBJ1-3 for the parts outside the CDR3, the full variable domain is DGGITQSPKYLFRKEGQNVTLSCEQNLNHDAMYWYRQDPGQGLRLIYYSQIVNDFQKGDIAEGYSVSREKKESFPLTVTSAQKNPTAFYLCASRLGGRSGNTIYFGEGSWLTVV.